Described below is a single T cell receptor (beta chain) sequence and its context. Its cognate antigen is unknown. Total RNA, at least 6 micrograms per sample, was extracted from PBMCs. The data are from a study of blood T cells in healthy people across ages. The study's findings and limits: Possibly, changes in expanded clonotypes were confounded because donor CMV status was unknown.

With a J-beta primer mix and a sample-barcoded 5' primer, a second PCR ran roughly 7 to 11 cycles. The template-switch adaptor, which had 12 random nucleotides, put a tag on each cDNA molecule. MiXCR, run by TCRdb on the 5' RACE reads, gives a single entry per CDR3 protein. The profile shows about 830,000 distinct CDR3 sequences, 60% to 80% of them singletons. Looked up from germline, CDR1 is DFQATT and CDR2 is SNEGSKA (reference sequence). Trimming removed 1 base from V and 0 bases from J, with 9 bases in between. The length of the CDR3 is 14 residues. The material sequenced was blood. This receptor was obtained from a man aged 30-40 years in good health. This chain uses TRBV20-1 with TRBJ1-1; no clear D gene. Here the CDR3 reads CSARVVGMNTEAFF. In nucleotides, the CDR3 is TGCAGTGCTAGAGTTGTTGGCATGAACACTGAAGCTTTCTTT.